This is a list of T cell receptor beta chains from one sample in a study of neurological immune-mediated disorders. Each CDR3 protein gets one entry after TCRdb re-called the 5' RACE reads with MiXCR. The data contain 20,000 or so distinct CDR3 sequences, around 16% of them singletons. The sequenced material came from PBMCs. The receptors were sampled from a female donor with HTLV-1-associated myelopathy (HAM/TSP). Each CDR3 is given with its conserved first and last residue. The D gene is left open where the match is weak. Clone size reads once, few, many, or a class if the clone is expanded.

DNA: TGCAGTGTTTTGCCTAAACAGGGAACCTTAGAGCAGTACTTC
CDR3: CSVLPKQGTLEQYF
V: TRBV20-1
D: .
J: TRBJ2-7
size: many

DNA: TGTGCCAGCAGCCCAGGTTCTGGGGCCAACGTCCTGACTTTC
CDR3: CASSPGSGANVLTF
V: TRBV7-9
D: .
J: TRBJ2-6
size: many

DNA: TGCAGTGCTAGAGATCGGGGGCTAGCGGGTTACAATGAGCAGTTCTTC
CDR3: CSARDRGLAGYNEQFF
V: TRBV20-1
D: TRBD2
J: TRBJ2-1
size: few

DNA: TGTGCCAGCAGCCAACGGCCCCAATATAATTCACCCCTCCACTTT
CDR3: CASSQRPQYNSPLHF
V: TRBV7-2
D: .
J: TRBJ1-6
size: many

DNA: TGCAGCGTTGGGGAAGACAGGGTCAGCACAGATACGCAGTATTTT
CDR3: CSVGEDRVSTDTQYF
V: TRBV29-1
D: TRBD1
J: TRBJ2-3
size: medium-sized

DNA: TGTGCCAGCAGCCCCGTAGCGGGAAGCACAGATACGCAGTATTTT
CDR3: CASSPVAGSTDTQYF
V: TRBV3-1
D: TRBD2
J: TRBJ2-3
size: many

DNA: TGCGCCAGCAGCTTGGTTGCAGGGTCGGAGACCCAGTACTTC
CDR3: CASSLVAGSETQYF
V: TRBV5-1
D: .
J: TRBJ2-5
size: many

DNA: TGTGCCTGGGCTGAAAGTGGGACCGGGGAGCTGTTTTTT
CDR3: CAWAESGTGELFF
V: TRBV30
D: .
J: TRBJ2-2
size: many

DNA: TGCAGTGTAAAGGCTAGCGAAGCCAAAAACATTCAGTACTTC
CDR3: CSVKASEAKNIQYF
V: TRBV20-1
D: .
J: TRBJ2-4
size: many

DNA: TGTGCCAGCTCCGTGGCGGGCAATGAGCAGTTCTTC
CDR3: CASSVAGNEQFF
V: TRBV6-6
D: .
J: TRBJ2-1
size: many

DNA: TGTGCCAGCAGCTTAGACCGGGACAGCCAAGAGACCCAGTACTTC
CDR3: CASSLDRDSQETQYF
V: TRBV7-2
D: TRBD1
J: TRBJ2-5
size: many

DNA: TGTGCCAGCAGCTTAGACAGGAATGAGCAGTTCTTC
CDR3: CASSLDRNEQFF
V: TRBV7-2
D: .
J: TRBJ2-1
size: many

DNA: TGTGCCAGCACTATTAGCGGGGGCACAGATACGCAGTATTTT
CDR3: CASTISGGTDTQYF
V: TRBV12-3/TRBV12-4
D: TRBD2
J: TRBJ2-3
size: many

DNA: TGTGCCAGCAGCCCTAGGCAGGTTCAGCCCCAGCATTTT
CDR3: CASSPRQVQPQHF
V: TRBV12-3/TRBV12-4
D: .
J: TRBJ1-5
size: many

DNA: TGCGCCAGCAGCTCAGTGTTCCTGGGGTCCACTGAAGCTTTCTTT
CDR3: CASSSVFLGSTEAFF
V: TRBV5-1
D: .
J: TRBJ1-1
size: many

DNA: TGCAGTGCTAGCCAACCGGGACAGGGAAACTATGGCTACACCTTC
CDR3: CSASQPGQGNYGYTF
V: TRBV20-1
D: TRBD1
J: TRBJ1-2
size: many

DNA: TGTGCCAGCAGTGCTAGGAGGTGGACGGCGACAGAAAGCACAGATACGCAGTATTTT
CDR3: CASSARRWTATESTDTQYF
V: TRBV28
D: .
J: TRBJ2-3
size: many

DNA: TGTGCCAGCAGCTTAAGTCCCGGGGCCAACGTCCTGACTTTC
CDR3: CASSLSPGANVLTF
V: TRBV7-2
D: .
J: TRBJ2-6
size: many

DNA: TGCAGTGCTAGAGTTGGGAGTGGGAGCGATGAGCAGTTCTTC
CDR3: CSARVGSGSDEQFF
V: TRBV20-1
D: .
J: TRBJ2-1
size: many

DNA: TGTGCCAGCAGCTTAGTTGCGGGGGGATACAATGAGCAGTTCTTC
CDR3: CASSLVAGGYNEQFF
V: TRBV7-2
D: TRBD2
J: TRBJ2-1
size: many

DNA: TGTGCCAGCAGCCGGGGGGACGGAGGAAACAATCAGCCCCAGCATTTT
CDR3: CASSRGDGGNNQPQHF
V: TRBV4-2
D: .
J: TRBJ1-5
size: many

DNA: TGTGCCAGCAGTTATAGCAATCAGCCCCAGCATTTT
CDR3: CASSYSNQPQHF
V: TRBV12-3/TRBV12-4
D: .
J: TRBJ1-5
size: many

DNA: TGCAGTGCCTTACTAGCGGGGGGCCTCTACAATGAGCAGTTCTTC
CDR3: CSALLAGGLYNEQFF
V: TRBV20-1
D: TRBD2
J: TRBJ2-1
size: many

DNA: TGCAGTGCTCTGTATGGTCCCTACGAGCAGTACTTC
CDR3: CSALYGPYEQYF
V: TRBV20-1
D: .
J: TRBJ2-7
size: many